Listed here are 32 T cell receptor beta chains from one sample, sequenced in a study of blood T cell repertoires in COVID-19. Assay: immunoSEQ multiplex PCR; the TCRdb copy retains only in-frame clones and omits some. Of roughly 250,000 clones detected, just over 90% appear once; the ten largest clones hold 2% to 2.5%. The sequencing sample was made of PBMCs or T cells enriched from blood (not recorded which). The receptors here all came from a woman aged 35 to 49 with acute COVID-19.

A remark on this clone: The junction shows a germline mismatch at one end, possibly a read error. V and J are TRBV6-4 and TRBJ2-2; perhaps TRBD1 as D (5 bases). Germline V gives CDR1 MRHNA, CDR2 SNTAGT. This CDR3 spans 15 amino acids. The CDR3 region has the DNA TGTGCCACCAGTCCCCAGGGATCGGACACCGGGGAGCTGTTTTTT. Protein: CATSPQGSDTGELFF.

This clone was observed once. This chain uses TRBV4-1 with TRBJ1-2, with D hard to call. The CDR3 extends over 13 amino acids. V lost 4 bases and J lost 8, with 14 bases in between. Germline assignment: CDR1 MGHRA and CDR2 YSYEKL. CDR3 loop: CASSPPESVGYTF. DNA for the CDR3: TGCGCCAGCAGCCCACCGGAGTCTGTCGGCTACACCTTC.

The rearrangement joins TRBV2 to TRBJ1-2, with no clear D. The V and J ends lost 7 bases and 8 bases respectively, with 11 bases between them. The CDR3 is 11 amino acids. Germline lookup yields CDR1 SNHLY and CDR2 FYNNEI. The DNA for the CDR3 is TGTGCCAGCACGGGGATTCGAGGCTACACCTTC. Protein sequence: CASTGIRGYTF.

This clone was picked up a small number of times. As DNA, the CDR3 is TGTGCCTGGAGGACTAGCGGAGGATCCGGGGAGCTGTTTTTT. This sequence encodes CAWRTSGGSGELFF. The V call is TRBV30, the J call TRBJ2-2, with 9 positions matching TRBD2. Germline values: CDR1 GTSNPN, CDR2 SVGIG (reference sequence). V shed 3 bases, J shed 6 bases, and the junction held 5 bases outside the gene matches. This CDR3 has 14 residues. The whole variable domain, remainder taken from reference TRBV30 and TRBJ2-2, is SQTIHQWPATLVQPVGSPLSLECTVEGTSNPNLYWYRQAAGRGLQLLFYSVGIGQISSEVPQNLSASRPQDRQFILSSKKLLLSDSGFYLCAWRTSGGSGELFFGEGSRLTVL.

V usage is TRBV2 and J usage is TRBJ2-1; D is unresolved. V lost 4 bases, J lost 7 bases, and 11 bases lay in between. CDR1 is SNHLY, CDR2 FYNNEI, per germline. The CDR3 consists of 13 residues. CDR3 coding DNA: TGTGCCAGCAGTGTAGATAGAGGTAATGAGCAGTTCTTC. This codes for CASSVDRGNEQFF.

The chain uses TRBV7-9 and TRBJ2-1, with D maybe TRBD2 (5 bases). The V gene lost 3 bases and the J gene lost 6 bases, with 9 bases spanning the gap. This CDR3 comprises 13 residues. Germline V gene sequence: CDR1 SEHNR, CDR2 FQNEAQ (reference sequence). This chain's CDR3 is CASSFELGNEQFF. As DNA, the CDR3 is TGTGCCAGCAGCTTTGAACTAGGCAATGAGCAGTTCTTC.

The rearrangement joins TRBV4-1 to TRBJ2-1; 7 positions match TRBD2. Germline CDR1 MGHRA, CDR2 YSYEKL. Trimming cost V 1 base and J 3 bases; bases outside gene matches: 9. The CDR3 contains 17 residues. CDR3 in DNA: TGCGCCAGCAGCCAAGTGTTCGGGGGGACTCTCTACAATGAGCAGTTCTTC. It translates to CASSQVFGGTLYNEQFF.

The rearrangement joins TRBV4-1 to TRBJ1-4, with 9 bases identical to TRBD1. The V gene end was trimmed by 4 bases and the J gene end by 8 bases; junction bases not matched to a gene: 8. Germline CDR1 reads MGHRA; CDR2 reads YSYEKL. This CDR3 contains 15 residues. The CDR3 region has the DNA TGCGCCAGCAGCCTCCTGGACAGGGGAGGAGAAAAACTGTTTTTT. It translates to CASSLLDRGGEKLFF.

The chain combines TRBV30 with TRBJ2-5; no clear D. The CDR3 has 13 amino acids. V dropped 0 bases and J dropped 2 bases, with 7 bases sitting between them. Looked up from germline, CDR1 is GTSNPN and CDR2 is SVGIG (reference sequence). The CDR3 sequence: CAWSVGSQETQYF. DNA of the CDR3: TGTGCCTGGAGTGTGGGCAGTCAAGAGACCCAGTACTTC.

The chain employs TRBV5-1 and TRBJ2-5; TRBD2 matches at 8 bases. The CDR3 is 14 amino acids. The V gene end was trimmed by 6 bases and the J gene end by 5 bases; junction bases not matched to a gene: 9. Germline CDR1 reads SGHRS; CDR2 reads YFSETQ. As DNA, the CDR3 is TGCGCCAGCACCGCAACAACTAGCGGTGAGACCCAGTACTTC. Translating it yields CASTATTSGETQYF.

The rearrangement joins TRBV28 to TRBJ2-3; 12 nucleotides line up with TRBD2. CDR1 MDHEN and CDR2 SYDVKM come from the germline V gene. This CDR3 is 17 amino acids long. Trimming cost V 5 bases and J 2 bases; bases outside gene matches: 8. The CDR3 nucleotides read TGTGCCAGCAGTCCTACTGGACTAGCGGGGCACACAGATACGCAGTATTTT. Protein: CASSPTGLAGHTDTQYF.

This chain uses TRBV19 with TRBJ2-7; TRBD2 might be the D (6 bases). This CDR3 is 15 amino acids long. V dropped 4 bases and J dropped 7 bases, with 20 bases sitting between them. Germline lookup yields CDR1 LNHDA and CDR2 SQIVND (reference sequence). This chain's CDR3 is CASSTWDRLGGEQYF. The CDR3 DNA follows: TGTGCCAGTAGTACCTGGGACCGTCTAGGAGGGGAGCAGTACTTC.

The chain recombines TRBV9 with TRBJ1-5; D may be TRBD1 (5 bases). CDR3 size: 14 residues. V was cut by 4 bases and J by 4 bases, with 12 bases left in between. Germline CDR1 reads SGDLS; CDR2 reads YYNGEE. The DNA of the CDR3 is TGTGCCAGCAGCCTTTATCCAGGGAATCAGCCCCAGCATTTT. Translation gives CASSLYPGNQPQHF.

The gene calls are TRBV28 and TRBJ1-3; D is perhaps TRBD1 (6 bases). V lost 8 bases, J lost 4 bases, and 9 bases lay in between. Germline-derived CDR1 and CDR2 are MDHEN and SYDVKM. CDR3 length: 12 amino acids. This chain's CDR3 is CASGTHGNTIYF. The CDR3 region has the DNA TGTGCCAGCGGGACACACGGAAACACCATATATTTT.

The chain uses TRBV12-3 or TRBV12-4 and TRBJ1-1, with D perhaps TRBD1 (5 bases). The CDR3 has 13 amino acids. V shed 2 bases and J shed 6 bases, with 10 bases lying between them. The CDR3 is CASSLLGTAEAFF. CDR3 sequence (DNA): TGTGCCAGCAGTTTACTAGGGACTGCTGAAGCTTTCTTT.

The gene calls are TRBV6-5 and TRBJ2-7; D is possibly TRBD1 (6 bases). The germline V gene has CDR1 MNHEY and CDR2 SVGAGI. The CDR3 has 14 residues. Trimming stripped 3 bases from V and 4 bases from J, with 13 bases between. The CDR3 sequence: CASSYGRGTYEQYF. The CDR3 DNA sequence: TGTGCCAGCAGTTATGGCAGGGGTACTTACGAGCAGTACTTC.

V usage is TRBV5-1 and J usage is TRBJ1-1; D remains ambiguous. V shed 7 bases and J shed 1 base, with 11 bases lying between them. Germline loops: CDR1 SGHRS, CDR2 YFSETQ. The CDR3 is 13 residues long. The CDR3 region is CASRSLKNTEAFF. The CDR3 DNA is TGCGCCAGCCGGAGCTTAAAGAACACTGAAGCTTTCTTT.

V usage is TRBV2 and J usage is TRBJ2-2, with TRBD1 identical over 7 bases. Germline V lookup: CDR1 SNHLY, CDR2 FYNNEI. The V segment lost 5 bases and the J segment 3 bases; nucleotides outside the gene matches: 3. The CDR3 loop spans 14 amino acids. CDR3 coding DNA: TGTGCCAGCAGTTCACAGGGGTACACCGGGGAGCTGTTTTTT. Its protein product is CASSSQGYTGELFF.

The rearrangement links TRBV6-2 or TRBV6-3 to TRBJ2-7; TRBD1 matches at 9 bases. The V segment lost 2 bases and the J segment 3 bases; nucleotides outside the gene matches: 8. Germline V gene sequence: CDR1 MNHEY, CDR2 SVGEGT. The CDR3 has 16 residues. CDR3 sequence reads: CASSYRRRDRVYEQYF. The CDR3 DNA is TGTGCCAGCAGTTACCGACGCCGGGACAGGGTCTACGAGCAGTACTTC.

This clone occurred once. V usage is TRBV19 and J usage is TRBJ1-2, with D unclear. This CDR3 is 13 amino acids long. CDR1 is LNHDA and CDR2 is SQIVND in the germline V gene (reference sequence). The V end lost 3 bases, the J end lost 4 bases, and 9 bases lay between the germline ends. CDR3 protein: CASSIPGTYGYTF. The CDR3 region has the DNA TGTGCCAGTAGTATCCCAGGCACCTATGGCTACACCTTC.

The gene calls are TRBV4-1 and TRBJ2-3; D is unclear. The CDR3 extends over 14 amino acids. The V and J ends lost 0 bases and 1 base respectively, with 5 bases between them. Per germline, CDR1 MGHRA and CDR2 YSYEKL. CDR3 loop: CASSQELRTDTQYF. In nucleotides, the CDR3 is TGCGCCAGCAGCCAAGAACTGCGCACAGATACGCAGTATTTT.

The sample holds a few counts of this clone. The chain joins TRBV9 to TRBJ2-3; D is perhaps TRBD2 (5 bases). Germline V gene lookup returns CDR1 SGDLS and CDR2 YYNGEE. V gave up 4 bases and J gave up 6 bases, with 15 bases separating them. CDR3 length: 14 residues. In DNA, the CDR3 is TGTGCCAGCAGCCCGAGGGTTGGAAGGGATACGCAGTATTTT. Encoded protein: CASSPRVGRDTQYF.

The chain joins TRBV18 to TRBJ1-1, with 7 bases that match TRBD1. The CDR3 length is 14 residues. CDR1 is KGHSH, CDR2 LQKENI, per germline. V lost 5 bases and J lost 1; bases outside the gene matches: 4. The CDR3 DNA follows: TGTGCCAGCTCAGACAGGGTACGGAACACTGAAGCTTTCTTT. This translates into CASSDRVRNTEAFF. Complete variable domain (other parts from reference TRBV18 and TRBJ1-1): NAGVMQNPRHLVRRRGQEARLRCSPMKGHSHVYWYRQLPEEGLKFMVYLQKENIIDESGMPKERFSAEFPKEGPSILRIQQVVRGDSAAYFCASSDRVRNTEAFFGQGTRLTVV.

V and J are TRBV28 and TRBJ1-2, with D hard to call. This CDR3 spans 12 amino acids. V was trimmed by 7 bases and J by 8 bases, leaving 14 bases between them. Germline values: CDR1 MDHEN, CDR2 SYDVKM. Here the CDR3 reads CASKSEHLGYTF. The CDR3 region has the DNA TGTGCCAGCAAGTCTGAGCACTTAGGCTACACCTTC.

This clone came up once. The chain links TRBV7-9 to TRBJ2-1; no reliable D call. In germline, CDR1 is SEHNR, CDR2 FQNEAQ (reference sequence). Trimming shortened V by 2 bases and J by 6 bases, and 8 bases separated the two germline ends. The CDR3 spans 13 residues. The CDR3 nucleotides read TGTGCCAGCAGCTTACCCCAGATCAATGAGCAGTTCTTC. As protein: CASSLPQINEQFF.

This rearrangement joins TRBV6-5 to TRBJ1-1, with D possibly TRBD1 on 6 matching bases. Germline-derived CDR1 and CDR2 are MNHEY and SVGAGI. The CDR3 totals 15 residues. Trimming took 5 bases from V and 7 from J, leaving 20 bases between them. The CDR3: CASSQIGQFDGEAFF. DNA for the CDR3: TGTGCCAGCAGTCAAATTGGACAGTTTGACGGTGAAGCTTTCTTT.

The chain recombines TRBV19 with TRBJ1-1; TRBD1 matches at 9 bases. There are 15 residues in the CDR3. Per germline, CDR1 LNHDA and CDR2 SQIVND (reference sequence). V shed 5 bases and J 3 bases; nucleotides not matched to a gene: 7. The DNA of the CDR3 is TGTGCCAGTAGTTCCCGTACAGGGGGCCACACTGAAGCTTTCTTT. This translates into CASSSRTGGHTEAFF.

CDR3 loop: CSASHREETQYF. The CDR3 DNA is TGCAGTGCTAGTCACAGGGAGGAGACCCAGTACTTC. This chain connects TRBV20-1 to TRBJ2-5; D is possibly TRBD1 (6 bases). The CDR3 consists of 12 residues. Germline CDR1 DFQATT, CDR2 SNEGSKA (reference sequence). V was trimmed by 3 bases and J by 5 bases, leaving 10 bases between them.

The J gene is TRBJ2-1, the V gene TRBV27; a weak D match, TRBD2 (7 bases). The germline V gene has CDR1 MNHEY and CDR2 SMNVEV (reference sequence). V was pared by 3 bases and J by 7 bases, with 19 bases between. This CDR3 is 16 amino acids long. CDR3 amino acids: CASSFPPGGANNEQFF. The CDR3 DNA reads as TGTGCCAGCAGTTTCCCGCCGGGGGGCGCGAATAATGAGCAGTTCTTC.

The chain combines TRBV19 with TRBJ2-3; TRBD2 agrees at 11 bases. V lost 2 bases and J lost 4; bases outside the gene matches: 8. CDR3 length equals 17 residues. The V gene's germline CDR1 is LNHDA and CDR2 SQIVND (reference sequence). For the CDR3, the DNA is TGTGCCAGTAGTATAACCACTAGCGGGAGCCGCGCAGATACGCAGTATTTT. It encodes CASSITTSGSRADTQYF.

The chain couples TRBV21-1 to TRBJ1-6. TRBV21-1 is shown as a pseudogene. This CDR3 contains 15 residues. The chain's CDR3 is CASSRLRGQRTPLHF. As DNA, the CDR3 is TGTGCCAGCAGCAGGCTCCGCGGCCAAAGGACACCCCTCCACTTT.

The chain is built from TRBV2 and TRBJ2-1; the D gene is possibly TRBD1 (5 bases). The CDR3 has 13 amino acids. V dropped 4 bases and J dropped 3 bases, with 7 bases sitting between them. Germline V gene sequence: CDR1 SNHLY, CDR2 FYNNEI. The CDR3 bases are TGTGCCAGCAGTGGCCAGGGCTACAATGAGCAGTTCTTC. Translating gives CASSGQGYNEQFF.